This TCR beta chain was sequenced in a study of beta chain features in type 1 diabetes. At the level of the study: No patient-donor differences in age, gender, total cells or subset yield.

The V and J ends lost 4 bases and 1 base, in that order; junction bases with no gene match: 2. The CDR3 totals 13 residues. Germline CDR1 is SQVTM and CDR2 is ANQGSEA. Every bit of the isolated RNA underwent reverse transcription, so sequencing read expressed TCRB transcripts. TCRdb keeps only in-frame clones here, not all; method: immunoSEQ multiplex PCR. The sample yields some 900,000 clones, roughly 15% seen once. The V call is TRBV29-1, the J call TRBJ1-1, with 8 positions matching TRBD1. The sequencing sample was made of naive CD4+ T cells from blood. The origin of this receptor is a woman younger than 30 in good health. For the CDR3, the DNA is TGCAGCGTTGGGACAGGGACGAACACTGAAGCTTTCTTT. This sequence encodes CSVGTGTNTEAFF.